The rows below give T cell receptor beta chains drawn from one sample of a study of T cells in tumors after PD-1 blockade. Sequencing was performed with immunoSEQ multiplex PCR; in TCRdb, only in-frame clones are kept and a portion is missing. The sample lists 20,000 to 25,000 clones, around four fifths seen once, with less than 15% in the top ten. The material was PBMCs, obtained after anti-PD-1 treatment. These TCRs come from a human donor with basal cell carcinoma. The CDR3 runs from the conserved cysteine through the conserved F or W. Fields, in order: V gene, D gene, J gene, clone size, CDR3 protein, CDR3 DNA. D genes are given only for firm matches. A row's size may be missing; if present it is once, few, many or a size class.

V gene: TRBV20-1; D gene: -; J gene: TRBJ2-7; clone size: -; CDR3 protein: CSASPADHHRYEQYF; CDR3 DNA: TGCAGTGCTAGTCCCGCAGACCATCATCGCTACGAGCAGTACTTC
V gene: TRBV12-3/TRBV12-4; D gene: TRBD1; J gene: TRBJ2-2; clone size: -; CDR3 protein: CASSRTGTGELFF; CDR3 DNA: TGTGCCAGCAGTCGGACAGGAACCGGGGAGCTGTTTTTT
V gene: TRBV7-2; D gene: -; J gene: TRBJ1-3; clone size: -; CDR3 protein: CASSRSGNTIYF; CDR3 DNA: TGTGCCAGCAGCCGTTCTGGAAACACCATATATTTT
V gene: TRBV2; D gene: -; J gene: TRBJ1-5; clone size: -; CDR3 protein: CASSGQEFTYNQPQHF; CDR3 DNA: TGTGCCAGCAGTGGCCAGGAATTTACTTACAATCAGCCCCAGCATTTT
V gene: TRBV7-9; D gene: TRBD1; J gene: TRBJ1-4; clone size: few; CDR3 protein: CASSPRTGAYEKLFF; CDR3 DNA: TGTGCCAGCAGCCCAAGGACAGGGGCCTATGAAAAACTGTTTTTT
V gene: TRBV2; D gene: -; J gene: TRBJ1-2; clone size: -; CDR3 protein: CASRLTGANYGYTF; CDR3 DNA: TGTGCCAGCAGGTTAACCGGGGCCAACTATGGCTACACCTTC
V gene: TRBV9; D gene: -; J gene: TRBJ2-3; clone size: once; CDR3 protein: CASSVLITDTQYF; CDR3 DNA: TGTGCCAGCAGCGTTTTGATCACAGATACGCAGTATTTT
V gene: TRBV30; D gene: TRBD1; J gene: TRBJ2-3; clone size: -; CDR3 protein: CAWSVIQGDWADTQYF; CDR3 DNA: TGTGCCTGGAGTGTTATACAGGGGGATTGGGCAGATACGCAGTATTTT
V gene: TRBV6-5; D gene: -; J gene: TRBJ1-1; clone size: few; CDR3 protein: CASSYHGSGSNTEAFF; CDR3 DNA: TGTGCCAGCAGTTACCACGGGAGTGGGTCAAACACTGAAGCTTTCTTT
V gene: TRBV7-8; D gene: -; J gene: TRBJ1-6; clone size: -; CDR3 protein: CASSLAGINNSPLHF; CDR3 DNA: TGTGCCAGCAGCTTAGCGGGGATAAATAATTCACCCCTCCACTTT
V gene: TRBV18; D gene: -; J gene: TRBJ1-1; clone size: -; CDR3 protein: CASSRDRKNTEAFF; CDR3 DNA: TGTGCCAGCTCACGCGACAGAAAGAACACTGAAGCTTTCTTT
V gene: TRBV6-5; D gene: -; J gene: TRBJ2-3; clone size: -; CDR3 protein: CASSVDLTDTQYF; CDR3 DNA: TGTGCCAGCAGCGTCGACCTCACAGATACGCAGTATTTT
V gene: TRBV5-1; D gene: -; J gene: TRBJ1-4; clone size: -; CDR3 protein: CASSSNDGTRSNEKLFF; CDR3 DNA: TGCGCCAGCAGCTCAAACGACGGAACTCGATCTAATGAAAAACTGTTTTTT
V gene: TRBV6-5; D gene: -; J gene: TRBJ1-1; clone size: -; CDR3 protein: CASTFWRPNTEAFF; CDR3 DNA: TGTGCCAGCACCTTCTGGAGACCGAACACTGAAGCTTTCTTT
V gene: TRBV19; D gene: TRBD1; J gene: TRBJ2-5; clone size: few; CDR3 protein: CATSDRGRETQYF; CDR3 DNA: TGTGCCACCTCAGACAGGGGGCGCGAGACCCAGTACTTC
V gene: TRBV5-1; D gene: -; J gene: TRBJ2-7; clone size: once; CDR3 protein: CASSLWGGYEQYF; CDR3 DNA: TGCGCCAGCAGCCTTTGGGGAGGCTACGAGCAGTACTTC
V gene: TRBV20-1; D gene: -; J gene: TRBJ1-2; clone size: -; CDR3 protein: CSASLLGRPDYTF; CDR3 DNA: TGCAGTGCTAGTTTGCTCGGTAGGCCTGACTACACCTTC
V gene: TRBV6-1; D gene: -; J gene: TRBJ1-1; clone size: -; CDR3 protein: CASSDRANTEAFF; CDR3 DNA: TGTGCCAGCAGTGACAGGGCGAACACTGAAGCTTTCTTT
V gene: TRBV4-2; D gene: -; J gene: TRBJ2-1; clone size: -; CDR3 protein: CASSQEGSSYNEQFF; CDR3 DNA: TGTGCCAGCAGCCAAGAAGGCAGTTCCTACAATGAGCAGTTCTTC
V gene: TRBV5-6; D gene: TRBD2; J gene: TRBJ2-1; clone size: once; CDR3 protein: CASTSGGPGSYNEQFF; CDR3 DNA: TGTGCCAGCACCTCGGGAGGTCCGGGCTCCTACAATGAGCAGTTCTTC
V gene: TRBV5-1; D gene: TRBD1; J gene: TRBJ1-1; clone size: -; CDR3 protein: CASSLVQGAIGNTEAFF; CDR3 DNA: TGCGCCAGCAGCTTGGTGCAGGGGGCAATTGGGAACACTGAAGCTTTCTTT
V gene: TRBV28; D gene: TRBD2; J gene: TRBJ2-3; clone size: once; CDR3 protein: CASSPTRRGGSKRTDTQYF; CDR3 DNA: TGTGCCAGCAGTCCTACAAGACGGGGGGGCTCAAAGCGGACAGATACGCAGTATTTT
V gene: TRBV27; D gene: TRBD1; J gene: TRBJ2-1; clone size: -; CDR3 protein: CASSLGTGGYNEQFF; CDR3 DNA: TGTGCCAGCAGTTTAGGGACAGGGGGCTACAATGAGCAGTTCTTC
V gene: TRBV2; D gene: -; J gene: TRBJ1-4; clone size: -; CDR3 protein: CASRQESTNEKLFF; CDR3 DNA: TGTGCCAGTAGGCAAGAGTCAACTAATGAAAAACTGTTTTTT
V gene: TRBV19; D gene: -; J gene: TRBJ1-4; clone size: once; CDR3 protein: CASSIGRGGLANEKLFF; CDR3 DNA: TGTGCCAGTAGTATCGGGCGAGGGGGTCTGGCTAATGAAAAACTGTTTTTT
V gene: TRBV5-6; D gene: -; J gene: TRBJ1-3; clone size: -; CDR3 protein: CASSLFSGGTSGNTIYF; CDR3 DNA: TGTGCCAGCAGCTTGTTTAGTGGCGGGACCTCTGGAAACACCATATATTTT
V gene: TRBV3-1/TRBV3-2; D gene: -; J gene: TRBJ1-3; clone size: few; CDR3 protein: CASSQAPTGASGNTIYF; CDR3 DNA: TGTGCCAGCAGCCAAGCCCCTACTGGAGCTTCTGGAAACACCATATATTTT
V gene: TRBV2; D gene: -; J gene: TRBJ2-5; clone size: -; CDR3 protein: CASSEQSGQETQYF; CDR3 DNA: TGTGCCAGCAGTGAACAGAGCGGCCAAGAGACCCAGTACTTC
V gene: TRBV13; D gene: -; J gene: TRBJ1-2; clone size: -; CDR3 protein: CASSLRGNYGYTF; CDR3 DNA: TGTGCCAGCAGCTTAAGGGGCAACTATGGCTACACCTTC
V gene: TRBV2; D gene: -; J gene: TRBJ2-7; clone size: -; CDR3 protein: CASSEARGGRYEQYF; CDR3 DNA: TGTGCCAGCAGTGAAGCGAGGGGGGGCCGCTACGAGCAGTACTTC
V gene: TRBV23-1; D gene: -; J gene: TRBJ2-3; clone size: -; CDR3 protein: CAIAPDSLSTDTQYF; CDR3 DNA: TGCGCCATCGCCCCAGACAGTCTTAGCACAGATACGCAGTATTTT
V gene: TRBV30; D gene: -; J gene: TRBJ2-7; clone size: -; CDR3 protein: CAWSAINYEQYF; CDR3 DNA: TGTGCCTGGAGTGCCATTAATTACGAGCAGTACTTC
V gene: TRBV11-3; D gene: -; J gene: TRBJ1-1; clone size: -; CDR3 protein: CASSLEYRGEAFF; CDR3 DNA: TGTGCCAGCAGCTTAGAGTACCGCGGTGAAGCTTTCTTT
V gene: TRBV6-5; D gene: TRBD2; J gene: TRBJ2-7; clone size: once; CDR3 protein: CASPPRRGGNEQYF; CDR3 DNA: TGTGCCAGCCCCCCCCGAAGGGGAGGGAACGAGCAGTACTTC
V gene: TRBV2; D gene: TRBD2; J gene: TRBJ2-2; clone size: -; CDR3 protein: CASSEVGTGGPTGELFF; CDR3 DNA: TGTGCCAGCAGTGAGGTCGGAACGGGGGGGCCCACCGGGGAGCTGTTTTTT
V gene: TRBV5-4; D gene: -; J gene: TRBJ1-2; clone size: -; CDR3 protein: CASSRAQGYGYTF; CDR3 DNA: TGTGCCAGCAGCCGGGCGCAGGGCTATGGCTACACCTTC
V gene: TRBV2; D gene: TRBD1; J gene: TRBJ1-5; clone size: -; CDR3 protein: CASSDRGGHQPQHF; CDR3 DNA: TGTGCCAGCAGTGATCGAGGGGGCCATCAGCCCCAGCATTTT
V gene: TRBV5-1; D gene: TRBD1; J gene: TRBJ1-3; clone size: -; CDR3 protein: CASSLGDRGPLSGNTIYF; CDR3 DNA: TGCGCCAGCAGCTTGGGGGACAGGGGCCCCCTCTCTGGAAACACCATATATTTT
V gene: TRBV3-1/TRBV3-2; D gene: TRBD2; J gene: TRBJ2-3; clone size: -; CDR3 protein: CASHNLAGSTDTQYF; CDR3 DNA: TGTGCCAGCCATAACTTAGCGGGGAGCACAGATACGCAGTATTTT
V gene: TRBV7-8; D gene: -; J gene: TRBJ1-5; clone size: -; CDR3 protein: CASSLNRLSNQPQHF; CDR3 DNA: TGTGCCAGCAGCTTAAACAGGTTGAGCAATCAGCCCCAGCATTTT
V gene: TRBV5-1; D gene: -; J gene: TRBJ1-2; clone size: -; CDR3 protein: CASSFATYGYTF; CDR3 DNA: TGCGCCAGCAGCTTCGCGACTTATGGCTACACCTTC
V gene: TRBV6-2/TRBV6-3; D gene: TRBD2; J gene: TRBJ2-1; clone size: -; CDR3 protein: CASSYATRLAGRYNEQFF; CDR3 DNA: TGTGCCAGCAGTTACGCAACGCGACTAGCGGGGAGATACAATGAGCAGTTCTTC